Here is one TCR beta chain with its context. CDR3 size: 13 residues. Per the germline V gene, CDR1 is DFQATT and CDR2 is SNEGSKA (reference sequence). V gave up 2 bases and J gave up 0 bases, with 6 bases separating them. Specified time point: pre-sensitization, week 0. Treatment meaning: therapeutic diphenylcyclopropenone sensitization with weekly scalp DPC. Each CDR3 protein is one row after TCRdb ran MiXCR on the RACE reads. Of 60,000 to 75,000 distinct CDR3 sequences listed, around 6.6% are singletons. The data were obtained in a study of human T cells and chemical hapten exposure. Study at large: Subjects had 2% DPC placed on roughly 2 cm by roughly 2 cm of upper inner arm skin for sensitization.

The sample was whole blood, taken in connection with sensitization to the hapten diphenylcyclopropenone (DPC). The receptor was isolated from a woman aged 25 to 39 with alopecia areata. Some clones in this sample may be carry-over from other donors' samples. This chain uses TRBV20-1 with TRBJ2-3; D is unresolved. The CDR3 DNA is TGCAGTGCTAGAACAGCTAGCACAGATACGCAGTATTTT. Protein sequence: CSARTASTDTQYF.